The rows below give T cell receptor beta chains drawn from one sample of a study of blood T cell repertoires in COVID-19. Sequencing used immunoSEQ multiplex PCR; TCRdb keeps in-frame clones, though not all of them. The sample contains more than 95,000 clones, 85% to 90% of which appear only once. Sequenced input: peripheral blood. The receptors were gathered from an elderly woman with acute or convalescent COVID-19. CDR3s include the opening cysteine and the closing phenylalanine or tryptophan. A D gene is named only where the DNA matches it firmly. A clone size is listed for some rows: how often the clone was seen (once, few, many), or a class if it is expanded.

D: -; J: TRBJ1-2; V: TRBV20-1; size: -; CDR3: CSASASSGGNHGYTF; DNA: TGCAGTGCTAGTGCCTCATCGGGGGGGAACCATGGCTACACCTTC
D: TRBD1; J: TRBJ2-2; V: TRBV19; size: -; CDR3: CASNLQGANTGELFF; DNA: TGTGCCAGTAACCTACAGGGGGCGAACACCGGGGAGCTGTTTTTT
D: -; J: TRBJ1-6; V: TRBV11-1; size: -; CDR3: CASSLTGRDYSPLHF; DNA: TGTGCCAGCAGCTTAACAGGGAGGGACTATTCACCCCTCCACTTT
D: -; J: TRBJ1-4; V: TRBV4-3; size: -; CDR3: CASSQGIELYEKLFF; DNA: TGCGCCAGCAGCCAAGGAATAGAATTATATGAAAAACTGTTTTTT
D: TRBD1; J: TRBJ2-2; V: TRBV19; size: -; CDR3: CASIGTVYTGELFF; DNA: TGTGCCAGTATAGGGACAGTTTACACCGGGGAGCTGTTTTTT
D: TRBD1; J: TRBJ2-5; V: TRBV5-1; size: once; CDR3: CASSLGDRAVVETQYF; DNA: TGCGCCAGCAGCTTGGGAGACAGGGCGGTTGTCGAGACCCAGTACTTC
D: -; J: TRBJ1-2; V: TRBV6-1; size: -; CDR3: CASSEDRLWGYTF; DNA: TGTGCCAGCAGTGAAGACAGGTTGTGGGGCTACACCTTC
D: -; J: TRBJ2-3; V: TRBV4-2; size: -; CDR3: CASSQGGDTQYF; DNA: TGTGCCAGCAGCCAAGGAGGGGATACGCAGTATTTT
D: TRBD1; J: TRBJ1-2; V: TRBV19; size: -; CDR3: CASSSTGGDGYTF; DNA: TGTGCCAGTAGCTCTACAGGGGGCGATGGCTACACCTTC
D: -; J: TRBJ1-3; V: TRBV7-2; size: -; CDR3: CASSRGGGSAGNTIYF; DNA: TGTGCCAGCAGCCGCGGTGGGGGGTCGGCTGGAAACACCATATATTTT
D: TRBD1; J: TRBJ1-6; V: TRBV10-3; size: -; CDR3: CAISLDRGSPLHF; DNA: TGTGCCATCAGTCTCGACAGGGGTTCACCCCTCCACTTT
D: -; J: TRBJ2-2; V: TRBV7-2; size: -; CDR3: CASSLQGNTGELFF; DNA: TGTGCCAGCAGCTTACAGGGGAACACCGGGGAGCTGTTTTTT
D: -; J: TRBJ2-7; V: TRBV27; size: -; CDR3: CASSLGQRYEQYF; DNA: TGTGCCAGCAGTTTAGGGCAGAGATACGAGCAGTACTTC
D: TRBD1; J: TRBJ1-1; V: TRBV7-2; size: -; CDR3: CASSLATGGTEAFF; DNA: TGTGCCAGCAGCTTAGCGACAGGGGGCACTGAAGCTTTCTTT
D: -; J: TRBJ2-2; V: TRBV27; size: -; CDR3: CASRGARANTGELFF; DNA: TGTGCCAGCAGGGGAGCGAGGGCGAACACCGGGGAGCTGTTTTTT
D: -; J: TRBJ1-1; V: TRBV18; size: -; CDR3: CASSQDTNTEAFF; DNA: TGTGCCAGCTCCCAGGACACGAACACTGAAGCTTTCTTT
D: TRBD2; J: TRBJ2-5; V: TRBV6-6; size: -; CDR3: CASSSERGKTQYF; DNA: TGTGCCAGCAGTTCAGAGCGGGGGAAGACCCAGTACTTC
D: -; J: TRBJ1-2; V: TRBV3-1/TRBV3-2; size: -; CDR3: CASSRRGGAGSTYGYTF; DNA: TGTGCCAGCAGCCGTAGGGGGGGCGCAGGGTCTACCTATGGCTACACCTTC
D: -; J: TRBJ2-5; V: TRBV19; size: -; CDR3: CASSRTWDTGETQYF; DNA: TGTGCCAGTAGTAGAACCTGGGACACCGGTGAGACCCAGTACTTC
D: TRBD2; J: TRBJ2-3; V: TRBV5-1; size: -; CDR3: CASSLALAGDADTQYF; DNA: TGCGCCAGCAGCTTGGCCCTAGCGGGGGACGCAGATACGCAGTATTTT
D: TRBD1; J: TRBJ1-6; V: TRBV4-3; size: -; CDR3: CASSQWYGQGDSPLHF; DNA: TGCGCCAGCAGCCAATGGTACGGACAGGGGGATTCACCCCTCCACTTT
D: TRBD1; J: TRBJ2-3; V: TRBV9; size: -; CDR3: CASSVGGTGYTQYF; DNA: TGTGCCAGCAGCGTAGGTGGGACAGGGTATACGCAGTATTTT
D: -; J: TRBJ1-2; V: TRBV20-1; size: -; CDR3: CSARDIRDHTF; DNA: TGCAGTGCTAGAGACATCAGGGATCACACCTTC
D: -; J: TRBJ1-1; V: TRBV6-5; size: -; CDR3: CASRGAGSLNTEAFF; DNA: TGTGCCAGCAGGGGGGCGGGCAGTTTGAACACTGAAGCTTTCTTT
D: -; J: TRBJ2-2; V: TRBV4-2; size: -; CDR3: CASSQDDYTGELFF; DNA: TGTGCCAGCAGCCAAGATGACTACACCGGGGAGCTGTTTTTT
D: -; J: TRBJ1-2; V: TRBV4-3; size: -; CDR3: CASSQDHGAVLRDYGYTF; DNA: TGCGCCAGCAGCCAAGACCATGGGGCAGTCCTAAGGGACTATGGCTACACCTTC